The T cell receptor (beta chain) described here comes from a study of ipilimumab plus nivolumab after autologous stem cell transplantation. Study-level background: The myeloma cohort included high-risk transplant-naive patients and patients relapsing within 3 years of a first autologous transplant. Findings and limits, study-wide: TCR repertoire, Treg phenotype and gut microbiota reportedly support more study of this approach.

TCRdb's copy holds only in-frame clones and misses some; the assay was immunoSEQ multiplex PCR. The repertoire has about 43,000 clones, about 88% of them found once; the top ten carry 0.7% to 1%. With respect to this clone: Its specificity is unknown.

CDR1 and CDR2 from the germline V gene are SQVTM and ANQGSEA. The CDR3 contains 13 residues. Sequences were derived from PBMCs, sampled in a trial of ipilimumab plus nivolumab as post-transplant consolidation. The V call is TRBV29-1, the J call TRBJ2-3, with unresolved D. The origin of this receptor is a male donor with multiple myeloma. This CDR3 is CTGATLSTDTQYF. As DNA, the CDR3 is TGCACCGGAGCGACCCTAAGCACAGATACGCAGTATTTT.